These 19 T cell receptor beta chains originate from one sample sequenced in a study of CD8 T cells in ankylosing spondylitis. Each CDR3 protein is one row after TCRdb ran MiXCR on the 5' RACE reads. This sample yields 350,000 or so distinct CDR3 sequences, of which around 10% are seen a single time; 8% to 9.5% belongs to the top ten. The sequenced sample consisted of blood, either unsorted or a sorted T cell fraction (not recorded which). The receptors originated from a female donor with ankylosing spondylitis or in good health (not recorded which).

The chain has TRBV19 and TRBJ1-5; no clear D. Trimming took off 3 bases at V and 0 bases at J, with 15 bases between the two ends. This CDR3 spans 17 amino acids. Germline V gene data show CDR1 as LNHDA and CDR2 as SQIVND (reference sequence). The CDR3 is CASSISARRYSNQPQHF. The CDR3 nucleotides read TGTGCCAGTAGTATTTCGGCCAGGCGATATAGCAATCAGCCCCAGCATTTT.

This clonotype occurred many times. This chain connects TRBV5-1 to TRBJ2-1; 7 nucleotides agree with TRBD1. Germline CDR1 is SGHRS and CDR2 is YFSETQ. CDR3 length: 15 residues. Unmatched junction bases numbered 2, after V lost 0 bases and J lost 2 bases. The CDR3 DNA follows: TGCGCCAGCAGCTTGGGGGGACAGACCTACAATGAGCAGTTCTTC. As protein: CASSLGGQTYNEQFF.

The genes are TRBV29-1 and TRBJ2-1, with D maybe TRBD1 (6 bases). The CDR3 loop spans 13 amino acids. CDR1 is SQVTM and CDR2 is ANQGSEA in the germline V gene. Trimming shortened V by 7 bases and J by 2 bases, and 12 bases separated the two germline ends. The chain's CDR3 is CSGSGAPYNEQFF. Written as DNA, the CDR3 is TGCAGCGGATCAGGGGCCCCCTACAATGAGCAGTTCTTC.

This clonotype was seen at least ten times. The genes are TRBV6-1 and TRBJ2-5; TRBD1 matches at 7 bases. This CDR3 is built from 15 residues. With 0 bases clipped from V and 4 bases from J, the junction kept 5 bases outside the gene matches. The V gene's germline CDR1 is MNHNS and CDR2 SASEGT. This CDR3 is CASSEAWTGGETQYF. CDR3 nucleotides: TGTGCCAGCAGTGAAGCGTGGACAGGTGGAGAGACCCAGTACTTC.

The chain combines TRBV20-1 with TRBJ2-3; D is unclear. Germline lookup yields CDR1 DFQATT and CDR2 SNEGSKA (reference sequence). The CDR3 is 14 amino acids. Trimming took 3 bases from V and 3 from J, leaving 13 bases between them. The CDR3 nucleotides read TGCAGTGCTAGGCCGACACCCCAAACAGATACGCAGTATTTT. It is translated as CSARPTPQTDTQYF.

This clonotype was picked up many times. The rearrangement uses TRBV20-1 and TRBJ2-7, with D maybe TRBD2 (5 bases). Germline values: CDR1 DFQATT, CDR2 SNEGSKA (reference sequence). The ends were cut back, 6 bases at V and 2 bases at J, with 23 bases in the middle. The CDR3 is made up of 16 amino acids. The CDR3 is CSALSNLEALTYEQYF. The CDR3 DNA reads TGCAGTGCCCTATCAAACTTGGAGGCCCTAACCTACGAGCAGTACTTC.

There are a few counts of this clonotype. The rearrangement uses TRBV4-3 and TRBJ1-1; 9 nucleotides match TRBD1. The CDR3 is 16 residues long. Germline V gene data show CDR1 as LGHNA and CDR2 as YSLEER. The trim removed 1 base at V and 0 bases at J, leaving 3 bases unmatched. In DNA form, the CDR3 reads TGCGCCAGCAGCCAAGCGGGACAGGGTATGAACACTGAAGCTTTCTTT. Its translation is CASSQAGQGMNTEAFF.

This clonotype was detected ten times or more. The rearrangement uses TRBV20-1 and TRBJ1-2; 7 bases map to TRBD1. Germline CDR1 is DFQATT and CDR2 is SNEGSKA (reference sequence). The CDR3 consists of 19 residues. V lost 0 bases, J lost 4 bases, and 20 bases stayed unmatched. This CDR3 is CSARDSRSLPGTVGYGYTF. For the CDR3, the DNA is TGCAGTGCTAGAGATAGTAGGTCCCTTCCCGGGACAGTGGGCTATGGCTACACCTTC.

This clonotype came up many times. The gene calls are TRBV5-1 and TRBJ2-1; 12 nucleotides align to TRBD2. Germline CDR1 reads SGHRS; CDR2 reads YFSETQ. The CDR3 contains 15 residues. Trimming at V came to 0 bases and at J to 8 bases, leaving 3 bases not matched to a gene. This CDR3 is CASSLGRLAGDEQFF. CDR3 in DNA: TGCGCCAGCAGCTTGGGTCGACTAGCGGGGGATGAGCAGTTCTTC.

This clonotype came up many times. The chain is built from TRBV12-3 or TRBV12-4 and TRBJ1-6; D gene ambiguous. This CDR3 is 14 amino acids long. Trimming took 1 base from V and 6 from J, leaving 7 bases between them. The CDR3 sequence is CASSLDGVNSPLHF. CDR3 DNA: TGTGCCAGCAGTTTAGATGGGGTTAATTCACCCCTCCACTTT.

This clonotype occurred many times. This chain links TRBV9 with TRBJ2-1, with unresolved D. This CDR3 is 17 amino acids long. Trimming took 5 bases from V and 2 from J, leaving 20 bases between them. The germline CDR1 and CDR2 sequences are SGDLS and YYNGEE. CDR3: CASSRPSALAAYNEQFF. DNA for the CDR3: TGTGCCAGCAGTCGACCCTCAGCGTTGGCCGCCTACAATGAGCAGTTCTTC.

This clonotype has more than one count but fewer than ten. The rearrangement joins TRBV20-1 to TRBJ1-5; no clear D. Germline CDR1 is DFQATT and CDR2 is SNEGSKA (reference sequence). The V gene lost 5 bases and the J gene lost 3 bases, with 17 bases spanning the gap. The CDR3 has 15 residues. CDR3 region: CSALPPGLNNQPQHF. The CDR3 nucleotides are TGCAGTGCTTTACCCCCGGGGTTGAACAATCAGCCCCAGCATTTT.

This clonotype was observed a few times. The V and J genes are TRBV5-5 and TRBJ2-1, with D tentatively TRBD1 or TRBD2 (5 bases each). The length of the CDR3 is 13 residues. Germline V CDR1 and CDR2: SGHKS, YYEKEE (reference sequence). Trimming removed 4 bases from V and 7 bases from J, with 12 bases in between. The CDR3 loop is CASSLGTKNEQFF. In DNA form, the CDR3 reads TGTGCCAGCAGCCTCGGGACGAAAAATGAGCAGTTCTTC.

Ten or more counts support this clonotype. CDR3 nucleotides: TGTGCCAGCGCAAGGGATGGGGGCAATGAGCAGTTCTTC. This translates into CASARDGGNEQFF. The chain has TRBV7-7 and TRBJ2-1; D might be TRBD1 or TRBD2, each matching 5 bases. CDR3 size: 13 residues. V dropped 8 bases and J dropped 6 bases, with 14 bases sitting between them. Germline CDR1 and CDR2: SSHAT and FNYEAQ (reference sequence).

The CDR3 region has the DNA TGTGCCAGCAGCTCAGCCCGGGACACCTACACAGATACGCAGTATTTT. As protein: CASSSARDTYTDTQYF. The chain is built from TRBV7-2 and TRBJ2-3, with D perhaps matching TRBD1 (6 bases). CDR3 length: 16 residues. V lost 4 bases to trimming and J lost 2 bases, with 16 bases between them. From germline, CDR1 is SGHTA and CDR2 FQGNSA.

This clonotype was seen repeatedly, ten times or more. This rearrangement joins TRBV28 to TRBJ2-1; 8 bases match TRBD2. Germline CDR1 reads MDHEN; CDR2 reads SYDVKM. The V and J ends lost 5 bases and 4 bases, in that order; junction bases with no gene match: 10. The CDR3 has 16 residues. CDR3 sequence (DNA): TGTGCCAGCAGTGAGGTCGGGAGGGCCACTTACAATGAGCAGTTCTTC. This translates into CASSEVGRATYNEQFF.

This clonotype was counted many times. This chain joins TRBV3-1 and TRBJ2-1, with D unclear. Germline CDR1 and CDR2: LGHDT and YNNKEL (reference sequence). The CDR3 contains 11 residues. V gave up 5 bases and J gave up 7 bases, with 6 bases separating them. CDR3 amino acids: CASSSWNEQFF. The CDR3 DNA follows: TGTGCCAGCAGCTCTTGGAATGAGCAGTTCTTC.

V is TRBV5-1 and J is TRBJ1-1; D is uncertain. CDR3 length: 14 amino acids. Germline V CDR1 and CDR2: SGHRS, YFSETQ. Trimming took 4 bases from V and 4 from J, leaving 14 bases between them. Here the CDR3 reads CASSPPSTGTEAFF. The CDR3 region has the DNA TGCGCCAGCAGCCCCCCCTCCACGGGCACTGAAGCTTTCTTT.

Notes on this clonotype: Possible read error: a much larger clone is one base away. The chain employs TRBV6-1 and TRBJ1-2; 7 bases are shared with TRBD1. Germline CDR1 and CDR2: MNHNS and SASEGT. The length of the CDR3 is 14 residues. The CDR3 reads CASTNRGSDYGDTF. CDR3 sequence (DNA): TGTGCCAGCACGAACAGGGGATCGGACTATGGCGACACCTTC.